The entry below describes one TCR beta chain. As yet, its antigen is unknown. Assay used: immunoSEQ multiplex PCR; TCRdb lists only in-frame clones, some missing. The data contain some 320,000 clones, about nine tenths of them seen just once; the ten biggest clones take up roughly 1.1%. These data belong to a study of cytomegalovirus exposure and HLA in healthy donors. The study's findings and limits: Reportedly, cytomegalovirus status was diagnosed with high sensitivity and specificity. Most TCR sequences were rare, but some public TCRs occurred in many donors.

The donors were in the approximately 120-subject validation cohort, distinct from the approximately 610-subject first cohort. The CDR3 spans 15 residues. Germline CDR1 reads SGHVS; CDR2 reads FQNEAQ. Between the trimmed V and J ends, which lost 1 base and 0 bases, there was a span of 10 bases. What was sequenced was PBMCs. The source is a woman in her twenties or thirties in good health and CMV-seropositive. The chain uses TRBV7-8 and TRBJ2-7; D uncertain. In DNA form, the CDR3 reads TGTGCCAGCAGCTTAGTTGAGTCACCCTCCTACGAGCAGTACTTC. Amino acids: CASSLVESPSYEQYF.